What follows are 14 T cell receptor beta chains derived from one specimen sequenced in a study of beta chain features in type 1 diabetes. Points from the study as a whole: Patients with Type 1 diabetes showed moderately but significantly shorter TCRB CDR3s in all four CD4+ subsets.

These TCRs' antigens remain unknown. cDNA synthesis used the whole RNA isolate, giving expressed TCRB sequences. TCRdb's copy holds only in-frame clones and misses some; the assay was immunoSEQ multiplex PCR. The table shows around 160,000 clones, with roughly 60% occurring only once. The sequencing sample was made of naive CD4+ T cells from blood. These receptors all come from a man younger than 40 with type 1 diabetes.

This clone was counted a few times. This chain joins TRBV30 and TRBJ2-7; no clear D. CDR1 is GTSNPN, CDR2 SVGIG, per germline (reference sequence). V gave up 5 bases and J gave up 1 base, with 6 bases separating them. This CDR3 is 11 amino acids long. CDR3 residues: CAWDNSYEQYF. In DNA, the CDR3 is TGTGCCTGGGACAATTCCTACGAGCAGTACTTC.

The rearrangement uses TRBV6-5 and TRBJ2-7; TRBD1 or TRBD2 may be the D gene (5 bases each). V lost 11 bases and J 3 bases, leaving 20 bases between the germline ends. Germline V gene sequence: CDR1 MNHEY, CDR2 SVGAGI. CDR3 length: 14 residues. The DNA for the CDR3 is TGTGCCCAACCCCCGGGGCGGCGCCACTACGAGCAGTACTTC. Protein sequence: CAQPPGRRHYEQYF.

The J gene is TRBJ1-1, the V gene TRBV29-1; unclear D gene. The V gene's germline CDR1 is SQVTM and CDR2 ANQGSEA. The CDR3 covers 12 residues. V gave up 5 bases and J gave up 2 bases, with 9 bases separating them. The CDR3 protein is CSVSAGNTEAFF. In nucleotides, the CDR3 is TGCAGCGTTTCGGCCGGAAACACTGAAGCTTTCTTT.

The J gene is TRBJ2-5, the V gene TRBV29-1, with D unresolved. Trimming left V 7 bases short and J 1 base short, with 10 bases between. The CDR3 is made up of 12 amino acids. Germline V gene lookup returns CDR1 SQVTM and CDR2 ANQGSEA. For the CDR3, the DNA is TGCAGCGCTGCCGGGTCCCAAGAGACCCAGTACTTC. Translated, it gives CSAAGSQETQYF.

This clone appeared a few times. The CDR3 DNA follows: TGTGCCAGCAGTTTTCTTTACAGGGGGAAAAACATTCAGTACTTC. Its protein product is CASSFLYRGKNIQYF. V gene TRBV28 combines with J gene TRBJ2-4; 8 bases match TRBD1. CDR3 length equals 15 residues. The V gene end was trimmed by 3 bases and the J gene end by 4 bases; junction bases not matched to a gene: 5. Germline assignment: CDR1 MDHEN and CDR2 SYDVKM. Full variable domain (missing parts from reference TRBV28 and TRBJ2-4): DVKVTQSSRYLVKRTGEKVFLECVQDMDHENMFWYRQDPGLGLRLIYFSYDVKMKEKGDIPEGYSVSREKKERFSLILESASTNQTSMYLCASSFLYRGKNIQYFGAGTRLSVL.

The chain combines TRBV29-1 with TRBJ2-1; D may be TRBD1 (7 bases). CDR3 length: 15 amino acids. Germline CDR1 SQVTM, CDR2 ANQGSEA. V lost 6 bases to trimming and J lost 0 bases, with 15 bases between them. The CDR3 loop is CSVKDRTNSYNEQFF. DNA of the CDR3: TGCAGCGTCAAGGACAGGACTAACTCCTACAATGAGCAGTTCTTC.

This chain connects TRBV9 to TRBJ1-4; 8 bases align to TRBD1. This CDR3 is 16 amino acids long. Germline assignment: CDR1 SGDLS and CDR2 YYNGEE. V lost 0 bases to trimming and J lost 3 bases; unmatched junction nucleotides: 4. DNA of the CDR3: TGTGCCAGCAGCGTAGCTTGGGGACAGGCTAATGAAAAACTGTTTTTT. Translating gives CASSVAWGQANEKLFF.

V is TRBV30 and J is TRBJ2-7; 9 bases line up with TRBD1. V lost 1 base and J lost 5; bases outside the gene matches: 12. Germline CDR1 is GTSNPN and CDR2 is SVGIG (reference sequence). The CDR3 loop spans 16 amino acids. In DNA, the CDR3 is TGTGCCTGGAGTGACGTTCGTGGGGGACAGGGACACGAGCAGTACTTC. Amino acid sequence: CAWSDVRGGQGHEQYF.

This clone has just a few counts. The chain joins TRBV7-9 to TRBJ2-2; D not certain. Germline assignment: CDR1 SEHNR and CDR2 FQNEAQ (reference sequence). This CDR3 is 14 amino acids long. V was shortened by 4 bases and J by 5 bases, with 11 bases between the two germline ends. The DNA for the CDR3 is TGTGCCAGCAGCTCCCGGACGGAGACCGGGGAGCTGTTTTTT. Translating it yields CASSSRTETGELFF.

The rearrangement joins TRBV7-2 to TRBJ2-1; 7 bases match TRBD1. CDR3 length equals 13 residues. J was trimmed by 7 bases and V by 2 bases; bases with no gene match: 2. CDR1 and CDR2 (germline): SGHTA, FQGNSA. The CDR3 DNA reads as TGTGCCAGCAGCTTAAACAGGGGTAATGAGCAGTTCTTC. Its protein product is CASSLNRGNEQFF. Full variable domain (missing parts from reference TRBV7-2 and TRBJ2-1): GAGVSQSPSNKVTEKGKDVELRCDPISGHTALYWYRQSLGQGLEFLIYFQGNSAPDKSGLPSDRFSAERTGGSVSTLTIQRTQQEDSAVYLCASSLNRGNEQFFGPGTRLTVL.

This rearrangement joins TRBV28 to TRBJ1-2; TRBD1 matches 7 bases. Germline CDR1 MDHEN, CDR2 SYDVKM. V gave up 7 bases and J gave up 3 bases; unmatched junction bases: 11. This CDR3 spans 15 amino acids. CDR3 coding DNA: TGTGCCAGCAACGGACGGTACACAGGGGACTATGGCTACACCTTC. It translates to CASNGRYTGDYGYTF.

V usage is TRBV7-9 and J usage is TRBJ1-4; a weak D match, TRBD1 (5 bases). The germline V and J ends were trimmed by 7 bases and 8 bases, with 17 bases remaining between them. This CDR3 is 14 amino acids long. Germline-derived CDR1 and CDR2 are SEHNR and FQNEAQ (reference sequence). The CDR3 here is CASTEAGLFEKLFF. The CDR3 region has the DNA TGTGCCAGCACCGAAGCGGGACTGTTCGAAAAACTGTTTTTT.

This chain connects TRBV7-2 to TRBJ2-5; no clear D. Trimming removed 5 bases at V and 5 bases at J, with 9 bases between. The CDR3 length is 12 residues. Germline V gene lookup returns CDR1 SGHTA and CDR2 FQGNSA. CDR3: CASSTFGETQYF. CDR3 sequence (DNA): TGTGCCAGCAGCACGTTCGGGGAGACCCAGTACTTC.

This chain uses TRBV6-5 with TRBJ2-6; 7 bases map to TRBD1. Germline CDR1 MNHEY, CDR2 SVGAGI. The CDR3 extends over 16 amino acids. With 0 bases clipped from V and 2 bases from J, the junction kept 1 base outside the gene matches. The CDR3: CASSYSTGPGANVLTF. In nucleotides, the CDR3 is TGTGCCAGCAGTTACTCGACAGGGCCTGGGGCCAACGTCCTGACTTTC.